Shown below are 10 T cell receptor beta chains from a single sample sequenced in a study of beta chain features in type 1 diabetes. The study reverse transcribed the entire isolated RNA, so it sequenced expressed TCRB transcripts. Assay used: immunoSEQ multiplex PCR; TCRdb lists only in-frame clones, some missing. The table includes around 430,000 clones, about 32% detected once. The sample taken for sequencing was naive CD4+ T cells from blood. Receptors were obtained from a man aged 18-30 years in good health.

The chain combines TRBV7-6 with TRBJ2-7; D is perhaps TRBD1 (5 bases). The germline gives CDR1 SGHVS, CDR2 FNYEAQ. CDR3 size: 13 residues. Trimming left V 5 bases short and J 4 bases short, with 12 bases between. The CDR3 coding sequence is TGTGCCAGCAGCAAGACCCAGGGTTACGAGCAGTACTTC. It specifies CASSKTQGYEQYF. Supplemented by reference TRBV7-6 and TRBJ2-7, the full variable domain reads GAGVSQSPRYKVTKRGQDVALRCDPISGHVSLYWYRQALGQGPEFLTYFNYEAQQDKSGLPNDRFSAERPEGSISTLTIQRTEQRDSAMYRCASSKTQGYEQYFGPGTRLTVT.

J is TRBJ2-4 and V is TRBV4-1; a weak D match, TRBD1 (7 bases). Germline V gives CDR1 MGHRA, CDR2 YSYEKL. V lost 8 bases, J lost 7 bases, and 18 bases lay in between. The CDR3 has 14 residues. CDR3 DNA: TGCGCCAGCGAACCGACAGGGAGGAGCAACATTCAGTACTTC. This gives the protein CASEPTGRSNIQYF.

In the case of this clone: Other DNA sequences in this sample translate to the same CDR3. The chain carries TRBV29-1 and TRBJ2-7; tentative D call: TRBD2 (5 bases). Deletions cut 4 bases from V and 0 bases from J, with 10 bases between. The length of the CDR3 is 13 residues. From germline, CDR1 is SQVTM and CDR2 ANQGSEA. The CDR3 reads CSVVTSGSYEQYF. As DNA, the CDR3 is TGCAGCGTTGTTACCAGCGGCTCCTACGAGCAGTACTTC.

The gene calls are TRBV5-6 and TRBJ2-5; weak D call: TRBD2 (6 bases). CDR1 and CDR2 from the germline V gene are SGHDT and YYEEEE. The V end was cut by 1 base, the J end by 5 bases, with 12 bases between. This CDR3 is built from 14 residues. The CDR3 nucleotides are TGTGCCAGCAGCTTGAATTTCGGAGGGGAGACCCAGTACTTC. Amino acids: CASSLNFGGETQYF.

The rearrangement links TRBV30 to TRBJ1-5; D call uncertain. In germline, CDR1 is GTSNPN, CDR2 SVGIG (reference sequence). CDR3 length: 14 residues. V gave up 3 bases and J gave up 4 bases, with 13 bases separating them. CDR3 region: CAWRSGLGNQPQHF. CDR3 nucleotides: TGTGCCTGGAGGTCAGGTTTAGGGAATCAGCCCCAGCATTTT. The entire variable domain, with the rest obtained from reference TRBV30 and TRBJ1-5, is as follows: SQTIHQWPATLVQPVGSPLSLECTVEGTSNPNLYWYRQAAGRGLQLLFYSVGIGQISSEVPQNLSASRPQDRQFILSSKKLLLSDSGFYLCAWRSGLGNQPQHFGDGTRLSIL.

This clone was observed a handful of times. The chain carries TRBV29-1 and TRBJ2-1, with D uncertain. Germline V gene sequence: CDR1 SQVTM, CDR2 ANQGSEA. This CDR3 has 16 amino acids. V shed 5 bases and J shed 0 bases, with 17 bases lying between them. The CDR3 nucleotides are TGCAGCGTTAAGCCTGGGCGTAAAAGCTCCTACAATGAGCAGTTCTTC. Residues: CSVKPGRKSSYNEQFF.

A note on this clone: The same CDR3 also results from other DNA sequences found in this sample. This chain joins TRBV9 and TRBJ2-7; 8 bases fit TRBD1. The CDR3 runs 14 residues. Trimming cost V 2 bases and J 3 bases; bases outside gene matches: 4. Germline CDR1 is SGDLS and CDR2 is YYNGEE. In nucleotides, the CDR3 is TGTGCCAGCAGCGTTGGACAGGGTAACTACGAGCAGTACTTC. Its protein is CASSVGQGNYEQYF.

This clone was observed a few times. The chain combines TRBV28 with TRBJ2-1; 11 bases line up with TRBD2. The CDR3 extends over 10 amino acids. From germline, CDR1 is MDHEN and CDR2 SYDVKM. After removal of 6 bases from V and 14 bases from J, the junction contained 0 bases not matched to a gene. CDR3 bases: TGTGCCAGCAGGGGACTAGCGGAGTTCTTC. It is translated as CASRGLAEFF.

The chain combines TRBV18 with TRBJ2-7; D is possibly TRBD2 (5 bases). Germline V gene lookup returns CDR1 KGHSH and CDR2 LQKENI. The V end was cut by 0 bases, the J end by 7 bases, with 16 bases between. The CDR3 has 15 amino acids. The CDR3 DNA follows: TGTGCCAGCTCACCACCGGAGGTTTGGGTCAAGGAGCAGTACTTC. This codes for CASSPPEVWVKEQYF.

J is TRBJ2-1 and V is TRBV28; D possibly corresponds to TRBD1 (6 bases). CDR3 size: 15 residues. Germline-derived CDR1 and CDR2 are MDHEN and SYDVKM. Between the trimmed V and J ends, which lost 5 bases and 3 bases, there was a span of 14 bases. CDR3 nucleotides: TGTGCCAGCAGTCCCCTCCCGACAGGCTACAATGAGCAGTTCTTC. It yields the protein CASSPLPTGYNEQFF.